Only one count was recorded for the clone carrying this T cell receptor beta chain. Its antigen is not known. This CDR3 region has 12 residues. The V end lost 4 bases, the J end lost 13 bases, and 11 bases lay between the germline ends. The germline CDR1 and CDR2 sequences are SGHTA and FQGNSA. This entry belongs to a study of cytomegalovirus exposure and HLA in healthy donors. The study's findings and limits: Productive status was seen about 87% or about 30% of the time for most TCR beta V segments in an earlier analysis.

The PCR was carried out with 60 Vbeta primers and 13 Jbeta primers. Some clones are missing from TCRdb's copy, which holds only in-frame ones; the method was immunoSEQ multiplex PCR. The sample has some 150,000 clones, roughly 80% seen once. The specimen was PBMCs. The chain employs TRBV7-2 and TRBJ1-6; unclear D gene. This clonotype was sampled from a woman aged 18-29 years in good health and CMV-seronegative. The CDR3 bases are TGTGCCAGCAGCTCCCAAGTGAGTCCCCTCCACTTT. It yields the protein CASSSQVSPLHF.